The 11 T cell receptor beta chains below all came from one sample that was sequenced in a study of blood T cells in healthy people across ages (dated by TCRdb to the mid-2010s). Library preparation was by 5' RACE. The sequencing machine was an Illumina HiSeq 2500. A second PCR of roughly 6 to 12 cycles was run with a J-beta primer mix and a sample-barcoded 5' primer. The public reads were run again by TCRdb, first through fastp at Q25 and then through MiXCR, and only productive beta chains were kept. CDR3 protein sequences are deduplicated, and each keeps its most common genes and DNA. The sample profile shows around 870,000 distinct CDR3 sequences; 25% to 30% of them were found once. The ten largest clones add up to roughly a sixth of the sample. The sample comprised blood. These receptors originate from a woman older than 75 in good health.

Turning to this clonotype: A much larger clonotype is one base distant, so this may be a read error. The chain couples TRBV7-7 to TRBJ2-4; D unresolved. The closer fit of TRBJ2-5 to the DNA end suggests the J call may be wrong. Germline lookup yields CDR1 SSHAT and CDR2 FNYEAQ (reference sequence). The CDR3 consists of 14 residues. The CDR3 sequence is CASSLAGIHETQYF. CDR3 sequence (DNA): TGTGCCAGCAGCTTAGCGGGGATACATGAGACCCAGTACTTC.

The chain recombines TRBV6-5 with TRBJ1-2; D is perhaps TRBD1 (5 bases). V was clipped by 0 bases and J by 8 bases, with 13 bases between them. Germline V gene lookup returns CDR1 MNHEY and CDR2 SVGAGI. This CDR3 is 14 amino acids long. The CDR3 DNA sequence: TGTGCCAGCAGTTACTCGAATGGGGGGAGCGGCTACACCTTC. It encodes CASSYSNGGSGYTF.

The chain recombines TRBV28 with TRBJ1-5; 10 nucleotides align to TRBD1. Trimming cost V 11 bases and J 3 bases; bases outside gene matches: 4. The CDR3 has 13 residues. Germline V CDR1 and CDR2: MDHEN, SYDVKM. The CDR3 sequence is CAYGTGVNQPQHF. CDR3 bases: TGTGCCTATGGGACAGGGGTCAATCAGCCCCAGCATTTT.

This clonotype was observed once. The genes are TRBV6-5 and TRBJ2-5, with D unresolved. Deletions cut 0 bases from V and 5 bases from J, with 10 bases between. CDR1 MNHEY and CDR2 SVGAGI come from the germline V gene. The CDR3 runs to 14 residues. The CDR3 coding sequence is TGTGCCAGCAGTTACTCTCCAGATGCGGAGACCCAGTACTTC. It specifies CASSYSPDAETQYF.

The J gene is TRBJ2-5, the V gene TRBV28, with 12 bases aligning to TRBD1. CDR3 length: 16 amino acids. Germline-derived CDR1 and CDR2 are MDHEN and SYDVKM. With V trimmed by 6 bases and J by 3 bases, 8 bases remained unmatched. The DNA of the CDR3 is TGTGCCAGCAGCCTGGGACAGGGGGCGAAAGAAGAGACCCAGTACTTC. It translates to CASSLGQGAKEETQYF.

This clonotype was seen a few times. The rearrangement joins TRBV11-2 to TRBJ2-5, with 10 positions matching TRBD2. In germline, CDR1 is SGHAT, CDR2 FQNNGV. The V gene end was trimmed by 2 bases and the J gene end by 7 bases; junction bases not matched to a gene: 10. This CDR3 comprises 16 residues. CDR3 sequence reads: CASSLWSAGGAGTQYF. The CDR3 bases are TGTGCCAGCAGCTTATGGTCAGCGGGGGGGGCCGGGACCCAGTACTTC.

The chain has TRBV5-5 and TRBJ1-5, with 7 bases fitting TRBD1. From germline, CDR1 is SGHKS and CDR2 YYEKEE (reference sequence). Trimming took 4 bases from V and 6 from J; bases not matched to a gene: 7. The CDR3 is 14 amino acids. This CDR3 reads CASSLRQGGQPQHF. The CDR3 bases are TGTGCCAGCAGCCTAAGACAGGGCGGTCAGCCCCAGCATTTT.

This chain connects TRBV7-2 to TRBJ1-1; the match to TRBD1 covers 10 bases. The V gene's germline CDR1 is SGHTA and CDR2 FQGNSA. V gave up 4 bases and J gave up 4 bases; unmatched junction bases: 9. The CDR3 has 16 residues. The CDR3 DNA is TGTGCCAGCAGCTCCTGGGACAGGGGAGGCTTCACTGAAGCTTTCTTT. Translation: CASSSWDRGGFTEAFF. Supplemented by reference TRBV7-2 and TRBJ1-1, the full variable domain reads GAGVSQSPSNKVTEKGKDVELRCDPISGHTALYWYRQSLGQGLEFLIYFQGNSAPDKSGLPSDRFSAERTGGSVSTLTIQRTQQEDSAVYLCASSSWDRGGFTEAFFGQGTRLTVV.

The V and J genes are TRBV20-1 and TRBJ2-7; a weak D match, TRBD2 (5 bases). CDR1 DFQATT and CDR2 SNEGSKA come from the germline V gene (reference sequence). The CDR3 runs to 12 residues. Trimming shortened V by 5 bases and J by 4 bases, and 12 bases separated the two germline ends. The CDR3 coding sequence is TGCAGTGCTTCGGACTTTCGTTACGAGCAGTACTTC. Protein: CSASDFRYEQYF.

The sample holds a few counts of this clonotype. This sequence may be a read error, since a much larger clone differs from it by one base. The rearrangement links TRBV28 to TRBJ2-1, with 8 bases fitting TRBD1. Germline CDR1 is MDHEN and CDR2 is SYDVKM. This CDR3 is built from 13 residues. V was pared by 6 bases and J by 4 bases, with 2 bases of the junction left unmatched. The CDR3 reads CASRGDRYNEQFF. The DNA of the CDR3 is TGTGCCAGCAGGGGGGACAGGTACAATGAGCAGTTCTTC. Based on the CDR3 plus reference TRBV28 and TRBJ2-1, the full variable domain is DVKVTQSSRYLVKRTGEKVFLECVQDMDHENMFWYRQDPGLGLRLIYFSYDVKMKEKGDIPEGYSVSREKKERFSLILESASTNQTSMYLCASRGDRYNEQFFGPGTRLTVL.

The chain uses TRBV12-3 or TRBV12-4 and TRBJ1-1; D might be TRBD1 (6 bases). V was pared by 2 bases and J by 2 bases, with 12 bases between. CDR3 size: 15 residues. Here the CDR3 reads CASSLTGILNTEAFF. The CDR3 nucleotides read TGTGCCAGCAGTTTAACAGGGATCTTAAACACTGAAGCTTTCTTT.